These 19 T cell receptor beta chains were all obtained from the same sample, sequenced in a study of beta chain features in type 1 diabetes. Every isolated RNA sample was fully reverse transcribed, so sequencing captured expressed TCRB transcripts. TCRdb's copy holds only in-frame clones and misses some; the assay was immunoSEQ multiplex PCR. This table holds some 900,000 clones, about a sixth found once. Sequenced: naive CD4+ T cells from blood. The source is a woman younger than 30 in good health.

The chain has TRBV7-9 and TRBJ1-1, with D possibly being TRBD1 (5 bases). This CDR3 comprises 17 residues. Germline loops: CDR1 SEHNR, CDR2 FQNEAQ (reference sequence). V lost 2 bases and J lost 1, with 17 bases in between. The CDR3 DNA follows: TGTGCCAGCAGCTTAAGTGGGGGTCAGGGCGCGAACACTGAAGCTTTCTTT. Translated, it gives CASSLSGGQGANTEAFF.

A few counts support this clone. CDR3 DNA: TGCGCCAGCAGCCAAGACCAGACTAGCGGAGTATACTCTGGGGCCAACGTCCTGACTTTC. As protein: CASSQDQTSGVYSGANVLTF. V is TRBV4-1 and J is TRBJ2-6; 9 nucleotides match TRBD2. In germline, CDR1 is MGHRA, CDR2 YSYEKL. The CDR3 spans 20 residues. Unmatched junction bases numbered 9, after V lost 0 bases and J lost 0 bases.

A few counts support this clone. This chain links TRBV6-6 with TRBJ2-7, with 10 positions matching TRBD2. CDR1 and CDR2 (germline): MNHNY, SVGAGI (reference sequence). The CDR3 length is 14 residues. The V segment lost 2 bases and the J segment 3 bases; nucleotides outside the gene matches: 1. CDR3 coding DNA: TGTGCCAGCAGTTACCGGACTAGCGGCTACGAGCAGTACTTC. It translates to CASSYRTSGYEQYF.

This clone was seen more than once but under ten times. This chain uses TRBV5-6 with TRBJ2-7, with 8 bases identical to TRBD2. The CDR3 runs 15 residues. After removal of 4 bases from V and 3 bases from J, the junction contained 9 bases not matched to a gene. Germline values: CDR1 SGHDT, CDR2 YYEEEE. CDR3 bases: TGTGCCAGCAGCCTCCCGGGACTAGACCTCTACGAGCAGTACTTC. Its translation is CASSLPGLDLYEQYF.

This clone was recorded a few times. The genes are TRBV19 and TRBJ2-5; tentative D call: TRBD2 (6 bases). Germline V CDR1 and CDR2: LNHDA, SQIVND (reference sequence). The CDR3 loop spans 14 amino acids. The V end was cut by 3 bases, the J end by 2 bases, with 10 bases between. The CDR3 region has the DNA TGTGCCAGTAGTATTTGGGGGAGGCAAGAGACCCAGTACTTC. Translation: CASSIWGRQETQYF.

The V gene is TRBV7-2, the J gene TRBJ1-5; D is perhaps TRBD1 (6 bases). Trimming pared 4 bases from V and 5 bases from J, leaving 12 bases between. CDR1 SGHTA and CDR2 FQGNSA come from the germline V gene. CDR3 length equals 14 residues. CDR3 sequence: CASSYRAGDQPQHF. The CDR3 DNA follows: TGTGCCAGCAGCTACAGGGCCGGGGATCAGCCCCAGCATTTT.

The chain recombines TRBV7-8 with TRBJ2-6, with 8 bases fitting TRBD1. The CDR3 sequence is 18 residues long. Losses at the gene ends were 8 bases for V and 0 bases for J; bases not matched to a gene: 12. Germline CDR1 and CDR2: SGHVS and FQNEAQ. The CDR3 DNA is TGTGCCAGCGGAGACCGGGACAGGACCCGCTCTGGGGCCAACGTCCTGACTTTC. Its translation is CASGDRDRTRSGANVLTF.

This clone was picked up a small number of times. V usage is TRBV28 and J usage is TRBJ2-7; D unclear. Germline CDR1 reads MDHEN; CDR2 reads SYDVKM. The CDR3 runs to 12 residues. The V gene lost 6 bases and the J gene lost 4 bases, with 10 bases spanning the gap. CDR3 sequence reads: CASSRLPYEQYF. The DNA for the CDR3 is TGTGCCAGCAGCCGTCTCCCTTACGAGCAGTACTTC.

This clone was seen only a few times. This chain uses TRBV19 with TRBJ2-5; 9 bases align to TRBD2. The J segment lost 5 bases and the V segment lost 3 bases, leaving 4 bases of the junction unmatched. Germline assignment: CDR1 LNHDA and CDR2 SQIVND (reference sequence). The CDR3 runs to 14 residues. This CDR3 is CASSMGSGSETQYF. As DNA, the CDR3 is TGTGCCAGTAGTATGGGTAGCGGGAGTGAGACCCAGTACTTC.

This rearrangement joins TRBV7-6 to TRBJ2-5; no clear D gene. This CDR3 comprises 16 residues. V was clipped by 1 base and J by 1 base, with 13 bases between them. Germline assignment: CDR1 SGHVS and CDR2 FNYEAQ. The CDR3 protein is CASSLGVFNLQETQYF. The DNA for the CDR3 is TGTGCCAGCAGCTTAGGTGTCTTCAACCTCCAAGAGACCCAGTACTTC.

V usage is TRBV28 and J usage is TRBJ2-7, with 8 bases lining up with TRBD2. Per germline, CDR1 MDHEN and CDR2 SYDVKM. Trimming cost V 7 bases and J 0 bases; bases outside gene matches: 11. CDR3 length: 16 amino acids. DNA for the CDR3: TGTGCCAGCACAACCCCCTCTAGCGGGTTCTCCTACGAGCAGTACTTC. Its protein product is CASTTPSSGFSYEQYF.

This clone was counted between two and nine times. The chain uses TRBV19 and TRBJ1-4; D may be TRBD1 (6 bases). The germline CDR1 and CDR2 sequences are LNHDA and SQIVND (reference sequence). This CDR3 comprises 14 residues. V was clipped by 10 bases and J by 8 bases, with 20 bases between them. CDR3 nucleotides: TGTGCCACCCTCTCCGGGGGGCCGGAGGAAAAACTGTTTTTT. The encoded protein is CATLSGGPEEKLFF.

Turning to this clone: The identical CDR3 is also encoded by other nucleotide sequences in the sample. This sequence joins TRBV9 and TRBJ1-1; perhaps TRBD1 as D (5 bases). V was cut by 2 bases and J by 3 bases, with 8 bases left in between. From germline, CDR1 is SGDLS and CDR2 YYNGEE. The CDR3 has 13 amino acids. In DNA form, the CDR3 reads TGTGCCAGCAGCGTTTTGGGGGACACTGAAGCTTTCTTT. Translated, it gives CASSVLGDTEAFF.

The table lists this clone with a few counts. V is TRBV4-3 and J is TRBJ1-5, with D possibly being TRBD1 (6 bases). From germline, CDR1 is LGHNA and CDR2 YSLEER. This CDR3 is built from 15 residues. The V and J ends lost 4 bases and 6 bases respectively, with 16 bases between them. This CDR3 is CASSPKGGPGQPQHF. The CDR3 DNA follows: TGCGCCAGCAGCCCCAAGGGGGGTCCGGGTCAGCCCCAGCATTTT.

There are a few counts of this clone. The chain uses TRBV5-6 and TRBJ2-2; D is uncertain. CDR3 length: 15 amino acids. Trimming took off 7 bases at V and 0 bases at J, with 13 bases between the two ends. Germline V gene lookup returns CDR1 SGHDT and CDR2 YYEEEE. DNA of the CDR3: TGTGCCAGCGGGCGTGGTTTGACGAACACCGGGGAGCTGTTTTTT. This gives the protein CASGRGLTNTGELFF. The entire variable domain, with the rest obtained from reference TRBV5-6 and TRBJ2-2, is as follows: DAGVTQSPTHLIKTRGQQVTLRCSPKSGHDTVSWYQQALGQGPQFIFQYYEEEERQRGNFPDRFSGHQFPNYSSELNVNALLLGDSALYLCASGRGLTNTGELFFGEGSRLTVL.

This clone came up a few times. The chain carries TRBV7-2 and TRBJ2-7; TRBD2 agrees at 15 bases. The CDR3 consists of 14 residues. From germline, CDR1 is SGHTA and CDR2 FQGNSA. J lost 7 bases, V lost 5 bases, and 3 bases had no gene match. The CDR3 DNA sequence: TGTGCCAGCAGCATGGGACTAGCGGGAGGTGAGCAGTACTTC. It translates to CASSMGLAGGEQYF.

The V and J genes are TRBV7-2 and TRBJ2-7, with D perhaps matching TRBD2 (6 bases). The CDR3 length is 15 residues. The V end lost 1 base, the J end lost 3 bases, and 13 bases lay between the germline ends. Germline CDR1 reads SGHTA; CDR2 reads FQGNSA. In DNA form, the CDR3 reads TGTGCCAGCAGCTTAGTTGCCGTCGGGAGCTACGAGCAGTACTTC. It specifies CASSLVAVGSYEQYF.

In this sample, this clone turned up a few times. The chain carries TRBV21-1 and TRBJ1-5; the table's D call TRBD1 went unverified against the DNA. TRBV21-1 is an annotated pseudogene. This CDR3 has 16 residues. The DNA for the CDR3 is TGTGCCAGCACTACTACAGGGGCCTGCTTCAATCAGCCCCAGCATTTT. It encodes CASTTTGACFNQPQHF.

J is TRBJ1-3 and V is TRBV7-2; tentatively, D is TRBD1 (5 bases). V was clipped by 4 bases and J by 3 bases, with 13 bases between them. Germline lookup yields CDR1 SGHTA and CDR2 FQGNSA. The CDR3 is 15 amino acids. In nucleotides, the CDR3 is TGTGCCAGCAGCTCCCCAGGAGGGGTTGGAAACACCATATATTTT. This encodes CASSSPGGVGNTIYF.